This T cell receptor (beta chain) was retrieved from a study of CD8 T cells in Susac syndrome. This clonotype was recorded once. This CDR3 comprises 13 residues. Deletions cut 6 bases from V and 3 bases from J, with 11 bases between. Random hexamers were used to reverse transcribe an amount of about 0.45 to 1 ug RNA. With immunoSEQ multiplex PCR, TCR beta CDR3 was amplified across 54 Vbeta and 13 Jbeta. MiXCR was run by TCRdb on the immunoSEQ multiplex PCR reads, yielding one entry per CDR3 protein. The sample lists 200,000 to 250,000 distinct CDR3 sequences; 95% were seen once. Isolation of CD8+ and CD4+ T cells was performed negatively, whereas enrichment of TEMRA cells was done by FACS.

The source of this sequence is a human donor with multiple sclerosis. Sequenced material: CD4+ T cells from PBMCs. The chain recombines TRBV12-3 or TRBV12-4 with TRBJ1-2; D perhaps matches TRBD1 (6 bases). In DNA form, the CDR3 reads TGTGCCAGCAGGCGGGACAACTACTATGGCTACACCTTC. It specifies CASRRDNYYGYTF.